The rows below give T cell receptor beta chains drawn from one sample of a study of shared clonotypes between healthy human individuals. The assay was immunoSEQ multiplex PCR, and TCRdb's table has in-frame clones only and misses some. The sample consists of nearly 2 million clones, about 95% of them appearing once. What was sequenced was naive CD8+ T cells sorted from blood. These receptors originate from a man in his late teens or twenties in good health. CDR3s include the opening cysteine and the closing phenylalanine or tryptophan. The order of the fields is V gene, J gene, D gene, clone size, CDR3 protein, CDR3 DNA. D genes are given only for firm matches. A row's size may be missing; if present it is once, few, many or a size class.

V gene: TRBV6-6; J gene: TRBJ2-7; D gene: NA; clone size: NA; CDR3 protein: CASSPAGIGYEQYF; CDR3 DNA: TGTGCCAGCAGCCCCGCGGGAATCGGCTACGAGCAGTACTTC
V gene: TRBV5-1; J gene: TRBJ2-1; D gene: TRBD1; clone size: NA; CDR3 protein: CASSLGTGSSYNEQFF; CDR3 DNA: TGCGCCAGCAGCCTAGGGACAGGTAGCTCCTACAATGAGCAGTTCTTC
V gene: TRBV2; J gene: TRBJ2-2; D gene: NA; clone size: NA; CDR3 protein: CASSEGRAATGELFF; CDR3 DNA: TGTGCCAGCAGTGAGGGCAGGGCCGCCACCGGGGAGCTGTTTTTT
V gene: TRBV4-3; J gene: TRBJ2-7; D gene: NA; clone size: NA; CDR3 protein: CASSQDQGTFSYEQYF; CDR3 DNA: TGCGCCAGCAGCCAAGATCAGGGCACCTTCTCCTACGAGCAGTACTTC
V gene: TRBV2; J gene: TRBJ2-5; D gene: NA; clone size: NA; CDR3 protein: CASSYERLRGETQYF; CDR3 DNA: TGTGCCAGCAGTTATGAGAGACTGAGGGGAGAGACCCAGTACTTC
V gene: TRBV10-2; J gene: TRBJ2-7; D gene: NA; clone size: NA; CDR3 protein: CASSEQYRYEQYF; CDR3 DNA: TGCGCCAGCAGTGAGCAATATCGGTACGAGCAGTACTTC
V gene: TRBV6-5; J gene: TRBJ2-7; D gene: TRBD1; clone size: NA; CDR3 protein: CASSYSPTGATYEQYF; CDR3 DNA: TGTGCCAGCAGTTACTCTCCGACAGGGGCCACCTACGAGCAGTACTTC
V gene: TRBV28; J gene: TRBJ1-2; D gene: NA; clone size: NA; CDR3 protein: CASSLQGWNYGYTF; CDR3 DNA: TGTGCCAGCAGTTTACAGGGGTGGAACTATGGCTACACCTTC
V gene: TRBV2; J gene: TRBJ2-1; D gene: TRBD1; clone size: NA; CDR3 protein: CASRPPGQGVYNEQFF; CDR3 DNA: TGTGCCAGCAGGCCGCCGGGACAGGGGGTCTACAATGAGCAGTTCTTC
V gene: TRBV28; J gene: TRBJ1-6; D gene: TRBD1; clone size: once; CDR3 protein: CASSLTGRFSPLHF; CDR3 DNA: TGTGCCAGCAGTCTGACAGGGAGGTTCTCACCCCTCCACTTT
V gene: TRBV29-1; J gene: TRBJ2-7; D gene: NA; clone size: NA; CDR3 protein: CSVEGGPLEQYF; CDR3 DNA: TGCAGCGTTGAAGGGGGACCGCTCGAGCAGTACTTC
V gene: TRBV13; J gene: TRBJ2-3; D gene: NA; clone size: NA; CDR3 protein: CASSLEAGGIADTQYF; CDR3 DNA: TGTGCCAGCAGCTTAGAGGCGGGTGGAATCGCAGATACGCAGTATTTT
V gene: TRBV29-1; J gene: TRBJ2-7; D gene: TRBD1; clone size: NA; CDR3 protein: CSVGQGLSYEQYF; CDR3 DNA: TGCAGCGTCGGACAGGGCCTCTCCTACGAGCAGTACTTC
V gene: TRBV27; J gene: TRBJ2-1; D gene: TRBD2; clone size: once; CDR3 protein: CASAGLAGVNEQFF; CDR3 DNA: TGTGCCAGCGCGGGACTAGCGGGAGTAAATGAGCAGTTCTTC
V gene: TRBV9; J gene: TRBJ1-2; D gene: NA; clone size: NA; CDR3 protein: CASSPGAPFYTF; CDR3 DNA: TGTGCCTCCTCCCCAGGGGCCCCTTTCTACACCTTC
V gene: TRBV6-1; J gene: TRBJ2-7; D gene: NA; clone size: NA; CDR3 protein: CASSQGVDEQYF; CDR3 DNA: TGTGCCAGCAGCCAGGGTGTTGACGAGCAGTACTTC
V gene: TRBV5-6; J gene: TRBJ2-3; D gene: NA; clone size: NA; CDR3 protein: CASMFSGGTDTQYF; CDR3 DNA: TGTGCCAGCATGTTTTCGGGCGGGACAGATACGCAGTATTTT
V gene: TRBV14; J gene: TRBJ2-1; D gene: NA; clone size: NA; CDR3 protein: CASSQDRVRPEQFF; CDR3 DNA: TGTGCCAGCAGCCAAGATCGAGTTAGGCCGGAGCAGTTCTTC
V gene: TRBV7-9; J gene: TRBJ2-2; D gene: NA; clone size: NA; CDR3 protein: CASTPGGPNTGELFF; CDR3 DNA: TGTGCCAGCACCCCAGGCGGGCCTAACACCGGGGAGCTGTTTTTT
V gene: TRBV21-1; J gene: TRBJ2-1; D gene: NA; clone size: NA; CDR3 protein: CLGQQFVSEQFF; CDR3 DNA: TGCCTCGGACAGCAGTTTGTCAGTGAGCAGTTCTTC
V gene: TRBV4-1; J gene: TRBJ1-2; D gene: NA; clone size: NA; CDR3 protein: CASSQVWELSGGYTF; CDR3 DNA: TGCGCCAGCAGCCAAGTTTGGGAGTTAAGCGGAGGCTACACCTTC
V gene: TRBV29-1; J gene: TRBJ2-3; D gene: NA; clone size: NA; CDR3 protein: CSVENGREGTQYF; CDR3 DNA: TGCAGCGTTGAAAATGGGAGAGAGGGTACGCAGTATTTT
V gene: TRBV13; J gene: TRBJ2-3; D gene: TRBD2; clone size: NA; CDR3 protein: CASSFASGGTDTQYF; CDR3 DNA: TGTGCCAGCAGCTTTGCTAGCGGAGGCACAGATACGCAGTATTTT
V gene: TRBV2; J gene: TRBJ1-1; D gene: NA; clone size: NA; CDR3 protein: CASSPHRLNTEAFF; CDR3 DNA: TGTGCCAGCAGTCCCCACAGGCTGAACACTGAAGCTTTCTTT
V gene: TRBV21-1; J gene: TRBJ1-2; D gene: NA; clone size: NA; CDR3 protein: CASTWRVGLYGYTF; CDR3 DNA: TGTGCCAGCACCTGGAGAGTGGGCCTCTATGGCTACACCTTC
V gene: TRBV10-3; J gene: TRBJ2-2; D gene: TRBD2; clone size: NA; CDR3 protein: CAISSGDQNTGELFF; CDR3 DNA: TGTGCCATCTCAAGCGGGGACCAGAACACCGGGGAGCTGTTTTTT
V gene: TRBV2; J gene: TRBJ2-2; D gene: TRBD1; clone size: NA; CDR3 protein: CASSREAGGSDTGELFF; CDR3 DNA: TGTGCCAGCAGTAGAGAAGCAGGGGGCTCGGACACCGGGGAGCTGTTTTTT
V gene: TRBV2; J gene: TRBJ2-1; D gene: NA; clone size: NA; CDR3 protein: CASTPGRVDYNEQFF; CDR3 DNA: TGTGCCAGCACCCCGGGCCGGGTCGATTACAATGAGCAGTTCTTC
V gene: TRBV4-1; J gene: TRBJ1-2; D gene: NA; clone size: NA; CDR3 protein: CASRSQGTNYGYTF; CDR3 DNA: TGCGCCAGCAGATCGCAAGGAACTAACTATGGCTACACCTTC
V gene: TRBV6-6; J gene: TRBJ1-2; D gene: NA; clone size: once; CDR3 protein: CASSDYTRGNYGYTF; CDR3 DNA: TGTGCCAGCAGCGATTACACCCGGGGGAACTATGGCTACACCTTC
V gene: TRBV6-1; J gene: TRBJ1-4; D gene: TRBD1; clone size: NA; CDR3 protein: CASSEDRGANEKLFF; CDR3 DNA: TGTGCCAGCAGTGAAGACAGGGGGGCTAATGAAAAACTGTTTTTT
V gene: TRBV9; J gene: TRBJ2-3; D gene: TRBD2; clone size: NA; CDR3 protein: CASSVDSGGAADTQYF; CDR3 DNA: TGTGCCAGCAGCGTAGATAGCGGGGGGGCCGCAGATACGCAGTATTTT
V gene: TRBV29-1; J gene: TRBJ1-2; D gene: NA; clone size: NA; CDR3 protein: CSVDSGYTF; CDR3 DNA: TGCAGCGTTGACTCTGGCTACACCTTC
V gene: TRBV5-4; J gene: TRBJ1-4; D gene: TRBD1; clone size: NA; CDR3 protein: CASSSDRALANEKLFF; CDR3 DNA: TGTGCCAGCAGCTCGGACAGGGCGTTAGCTAATGAAAAACTGTTTTTT
V gene: TRBV7-2; J gene: TRBJ2-7; D gene: NA; clone size: once; CDR3 protein: CASSRSDAYEQYF; CDR3 DNA: TGTGCCAGCAGCCGTTCCGATGCTTACGAGCAGTACTTC
V gene: TRBV11-2; J gene: TRBJ2-5; D gene: TRBD2; clone size: NA; CDR3 protein: CASSTRASGVGAQYF; CDR3 DNA: TGTGCCAGCAGCACACGAGCTAGCGGGGTGGGGGCCCAGTACTTC
V gene: TRBV4-1; J gene: TRBJ2-2; D gene: TRBD2; clone size: NA; CDR3 protein: CASSHGGSDTGELFF; CDR3 DNA: TGCGCCAGCAGCCACGGCGGGAGCGACACCGGGGAGCTGTTTTTT
V gene: TRBV7-9; J gene: TRBJ2-3; D gene: TRBD1; clone size: NA; CDR3 protein: CASSRPQGDTDTQYF; CDR3 DNA: TGTGCCAGCAGCCGGCCACAGGGGGACACAGATACGCAGTATTTT
V gene: TRBV7-9; J gene: TRBJ1-1; D gene: NA; clone size: few; CDR3 protein: CASSLAEDTEAFF; CDR3 DNA: TGTGCCAGCAGCTTGGCGGAGGACACTGAAGCTTTCTTT
V gene: TRBV6-6; J gene: TRBJ2-7; D gene: TRBD1; clone size: once; CDR3 protein: CASRTGIYEQYF; CDR3 DNA: TGTGCCAGCAGGACAGGGATTTACGAGCAGTACTTC
V gene: TRBV2; J gene: TRBJ2-5; D gene: NA; clone size: NA; CDR3 protein: CASSALEGSLQETQYF; CDR3 DNA: TGTGCCAGCAGTGCGTTAGAGGGGTCCCTGCAAGAGACCCAGTACTTC
V gene: TRBV5-1; J gene: TRBJ2-7; D gene: NA; clone size: NA; CDR3 protein: CASSLSPDIAYEQYF; CDR3 DNA: TGCGCCAGCAGCCTTTCCCCGGACATTGCCTACGAGCAGTACTTC
V gene: TRBV28; J gene: TRBJ1-6; D gene: TRBD1; clone size: once; CDR3 protein: CASSLDPRTGPSENSPLHF; CDR3 DNA: TGTGCCAGCAGTTTAGATCCCCGGACAGGTCCCTCGGAGAATTCACCCCTCCACTTT
V gene: TRBV29-1; J gene: TRBJ2-5; D gene: TRBD2; clone size: NA; CDR3 protein: CSVEEKGLAGVETQYF; CDR3 DNA: TGCAGCGTTGAGGAAAAGGGACTAGCGGGAGTTGAGACCCAGTACTTC
V gene: TRBV4-1; J gene: TRBJ1-1; D gene: NA; clone size: NA; CDR3 protein: CASSQDSVGLNTEAFF; CDR3 DNA: TGCGCCAGCAGCCAAGATTCGGTAGGCTTGAACACTGAAGCTTTCTTT
V gene: TRBV4-1; J gene: TRBJ2-7; D gene: TRBD1; clone size: NA; CDR3 protein: CASSDGQGGGLSYEQYF; CDR3 DNA: TGCGCCAGCAGTGACGGACAGGGGGGAGGGCTCTCCTACGAGCAGTACTTC
V gene: TRBV19; J gene: TRBJ2-7; D gene: TRBD2; clone size: NA; CDR3 protein: CATATSGYEQYF; CDR3 DNA: TGTGCCACCGCGACTAGCGGCTACGAGCAGTACTTC
V gene: TRBV9; J gene: TRBJ1-1; D gene: NA; clone size: NA; CDR3 protein: CASSVTDGSAEAFF; CDR3 DNA: TGTGCCAGCAGCGTAACTGACGGGAGCGCTGAAGCTTTCTTT
V gene: TRBV6-5; J gene: TRBJ2-3; D gene: NA; clone size: NA; CDR3 protein: CASSPLPGVGTQYF; CDR3 DNA: TGTGCCAGCAGCCCTTTGCCGGGGGTCGGTACGCAGTATTTT
V gene: TRBV7-7; J gene: TRBJ2-7; D gene: TRBD2; clone size: NA; CDR3 protein: CASSYETSGSYEQYF; CDR3 DNA: TGTGCTAGCAGCTATGAGACTAGCGGCTCCTACGAGCAGTACTTC
V gene: TRBV19; J gene: TRBJ2-7; D gene: NA; clone size: NA; CDR3 protein: CASSPGQVIYEQYF; CDR3 DNA: TGTGCCAGTAGTCCGGGACAAGTAATCTACGAGCAGTACTTC
V gene: TRBV5-6; J gene: TRBJ1-4; D gene: TRBD1; clone size: NA; CDR3 protein: CASSPTGGYEKLFF; CDR3 DNA: TGTGCCAGCAGCCCGACAGGGGGCTATGAAAAACTGTTTTTT
V gene: TRBV12-1; J gene: TRBJ2-7; D gene: NA; clone size: NA; CDR3 protein: CASSPRLGGWAYEQYF; CDR3 DNA: TGTGCCAGCAGCCCCCGACTAGGGGGGTGGGCCTACGAGCAGTACTTC
V gene: TRBV6-5; J gene: TRBJ2-7; D gene: NA; clone size: NA; CDR3 protein: CASSPGIGYEQYF; CDR3 DNA: TGTGCCAGCAGCCCCGGCATTGGCTACGAGCAGTACTTC
V gene: TRBV9; J gene: TRBJ2-1; D gene: TRBD2; clone size: NA; CDR3 protein: CASSPQGGGSYNEQFF; CDR3 DNA: TGTGCCAGCAGTCCTCAAGGCGGGGGATCCTACAATGAGCAGTTCTTC
V gene: TRBV5-4; J gene: TRBJ2-1; D gene: TRBD2; clone size: NA; CDR3 protein: CASSTGLELVGEQFF; CDR3 DNA: TGTGCCAGCAGCACGGGACTAGAATTAGTGGGTGAGCAGTTCTTC
V gene: TRBV5-1; J gene: TRBJ1-1; D gene: NA; clone size: NA; CDR3 protein: CASSLGPNTEAFF; CDR3 DNA: TGCGCCAGCAGCTTGGGCCCGAACACTGAAGCTTTCTTT
V gene: TRBV7-9; J gene: TRBJ1-1; D gene: NA; clone size: NA; CDR3 protein: CASSLTGASTEAFF; CDR3 DNA: TGTGCCAGCAGCTTGACGGGGGCGTCCACTGAAGCTTTCTTT